The rows below give T cell receptor beta chains drawn from one sample of a study of T cells in Graves' hyperthyroidism and ophthalmopathy. One entry per CDR3 protein results from TCRdb running MiXCR on the multiplex PCR reads. This sample has around 370,000 distinct CDR3 sequences; approximately 17% occur once, and the top ten carry over 35%. The specimen sequenced was blood. These receptors all stem from a man aged 18 to 29 with Graves' ophthalmopathy. CDR3s include the opening cysteine and the closing phenylalanine or tryptophan.

J: TRBJ2-3; length: 14; V: TRBV6-1; CDR3: CASSSGTGRDTQYF
J: TRBJ2-3; length: 15; V: TRBV15; CDR3: CATSRKTLSRDTQYF
J: TRBJ1-1; length: 17; V: TRBV12-3/TRBV12-4; CDR3: CASSSPDREGVSGWAFF
J: TRBJ2-7; length: 14; V: TRBV7-9; CDR3: CASSLDGGSYEQYF
J: TRBJ1-5; length: 16; V: TRBV10-3; CDR3: CAISESAGGGNQPQHF
J: TRBJ1-2; length: 16; V: TRBV5-6; CDR3: CASSLGVQGSYYGYTF
J: TRBJ2-4; length: 15; V: TRBV4-2; CDR3: CASSPKGFGGVIQYF
J: TRBJ2-5; length: 11; V: TRBV20-1; CDR3: CSVAGGVTQYF
J: TRBJ1-2; length: 14; V: TRBV9; CDR3: CASSPQGSNYGYTF
J: TRBJ1-2; length: 14; V: TRBV6-2/TRBV6-3; CDR3: CASSPDTFNYGYTF
J: TRBJ2-3; length: 12; V: TRBV29-1; CDR3: CSVSGGAQTQYF
J: TRBJ2-2; length: 16; V: TRBV7-9; CDR3: CASSNLGGTNTGELFF
J: TRBJ2-1; length: 18; V: TRBV4-1; CDR3: CASSHNVRGTASYNEQFF
J: TRBJ1-2; length: 12; V: TRBV2; CDR3: CASTAQKYGYTF
J: TRBJ2-3; length: 14; V: TRBV24-1; CDR3: CATSDPRETDTQYF
J: TRBJ2-7; length: 16; V: TRBV20-1; CDR3: CSASPRDWSSSYEQYF
J: TRBJ2-7; length: 16; V: TRBV10-3; CDR3: CAKFGVWGVDYCEQYF